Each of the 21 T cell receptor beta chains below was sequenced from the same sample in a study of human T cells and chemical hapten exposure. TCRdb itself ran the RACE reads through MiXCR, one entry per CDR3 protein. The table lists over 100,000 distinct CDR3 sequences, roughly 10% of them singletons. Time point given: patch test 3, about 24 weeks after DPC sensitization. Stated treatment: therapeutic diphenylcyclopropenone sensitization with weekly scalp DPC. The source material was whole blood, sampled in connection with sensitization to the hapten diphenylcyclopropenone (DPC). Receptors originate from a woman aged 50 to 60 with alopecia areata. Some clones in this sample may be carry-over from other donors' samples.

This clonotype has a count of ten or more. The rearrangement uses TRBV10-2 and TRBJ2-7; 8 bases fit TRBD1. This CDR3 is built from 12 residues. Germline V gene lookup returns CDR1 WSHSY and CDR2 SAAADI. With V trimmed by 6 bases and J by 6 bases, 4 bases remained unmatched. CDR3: CASRGQVPEQYF. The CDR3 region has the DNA TGCGCCAGCAGGGGACAGGTCCCCGAGCAGTACTTC.

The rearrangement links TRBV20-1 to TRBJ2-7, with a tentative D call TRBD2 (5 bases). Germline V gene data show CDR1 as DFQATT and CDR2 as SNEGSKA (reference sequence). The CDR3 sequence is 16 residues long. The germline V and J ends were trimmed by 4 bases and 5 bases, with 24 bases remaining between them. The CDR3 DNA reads TGCAGTGCTAAACCCACCGGACGAGCGGCTAGGGACGAGCAGTACTTC. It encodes CSAKPTGRAARDEQYF.

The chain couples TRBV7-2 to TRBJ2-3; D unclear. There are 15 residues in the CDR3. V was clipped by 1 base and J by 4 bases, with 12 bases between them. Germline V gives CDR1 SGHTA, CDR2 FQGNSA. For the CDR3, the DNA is TGTGCCAGCAGCTTAGTGGGGTCTCTGGCAGATACGCAGTATTTT. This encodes CASSLVGSLADTQYF.

As DNA, the CDR3 is TGTGCCAGCAGCTCCCCGGGGTTAAGGAACACCATATATTTT. Translated, it gives CASSSPGLRNTIYF. The gene calls are TRBV7-8 and TRBJ1-3; D gene uncertain. The CDR3 is made up of 14 amino acids. V was cut by 4 bases and J by 7 bases, with 14 bases left in between. The germline V gene encodes CDR1 SGHVS and CDR2 FQNEAQ.

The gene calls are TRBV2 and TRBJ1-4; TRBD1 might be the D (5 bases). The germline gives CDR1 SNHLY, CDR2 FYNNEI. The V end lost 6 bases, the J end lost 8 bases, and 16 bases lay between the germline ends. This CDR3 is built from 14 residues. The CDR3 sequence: CASRGGEAGEKLFF. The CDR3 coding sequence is TGTGCCAGCAGGGGAGGGGAGGCAGGCGAAAAACTGTTTTTT.

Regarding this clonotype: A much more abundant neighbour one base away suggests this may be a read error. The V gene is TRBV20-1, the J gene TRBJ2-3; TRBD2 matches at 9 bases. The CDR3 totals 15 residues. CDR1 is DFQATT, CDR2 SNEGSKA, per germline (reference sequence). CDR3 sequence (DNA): TGCAGTGCTAGGCCCAGCGGGAGGCCCACAGATACGCGGTATTTT. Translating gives CSARPSGRPTDTRYF.

In nucleotides, the CDR3 is TGTGCCAGCAGTTTAGGGGGTCGTAAAGGCTACACCTTC. Translating gives CASSLGGRKGYTF. The chain is built from TRBV12-3 or TRBV12-4 and TRBJ1-2; D uncertain. The V and J ends lost 1 base and 8 bases respectively, with 11 bases between them. The CDR3 spans 13 residues.

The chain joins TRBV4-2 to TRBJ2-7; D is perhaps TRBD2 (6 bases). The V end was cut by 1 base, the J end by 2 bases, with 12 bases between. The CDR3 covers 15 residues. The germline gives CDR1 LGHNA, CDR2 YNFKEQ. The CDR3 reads CASSQGLGVPYEQYF. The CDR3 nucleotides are TGTGCCAGCAGCCAAGGACTAGGCGTCCCCTACGAGCAGTACTTC.

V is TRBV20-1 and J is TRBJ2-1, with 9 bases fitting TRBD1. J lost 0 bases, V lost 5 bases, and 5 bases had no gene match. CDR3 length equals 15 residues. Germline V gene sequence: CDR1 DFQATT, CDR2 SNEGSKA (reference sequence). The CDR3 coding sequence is TGCAGTGCTGAACTACAGGGGGCCTCCTACAATGAGCAGTTCTTC. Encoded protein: CSAELQGASYNEQFF.

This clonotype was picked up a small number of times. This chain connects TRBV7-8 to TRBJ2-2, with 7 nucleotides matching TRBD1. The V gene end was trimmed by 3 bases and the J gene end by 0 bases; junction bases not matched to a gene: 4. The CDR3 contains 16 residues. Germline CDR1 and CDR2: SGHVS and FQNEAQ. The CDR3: CASSFWQGANTGELFF. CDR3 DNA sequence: TGTGCCAGCAGCTTCTGGCAGGGGGCGAACACCGGGGAGCTGTTTTTT. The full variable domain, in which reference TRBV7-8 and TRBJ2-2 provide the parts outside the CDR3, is GAGVSQSPRYKVAKRGQDVALRCDPISGHVSLFWYQQALGQGPEFLTYFQNEAQLDKSGLPSDRFFAERPEGSVSTLKIQRTQQEDSAVYLCASSFWQGANTGELFFGEGSRLTVL.

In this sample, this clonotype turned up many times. CDR3 DNA sequence: TGTGCCAGCAGTTCTAGCGGGGGCCACCAAGAGACCCAGTACTTC. It is translated as CASSSSGGHQETQYF. The V gene is TRBV12-3 or TRBV12-4, the J gene TRBJ2-5; TRBD2 matches 10 bases. The CDR3 is 15 residues long. The V gene end was trimmed by 4 bases and the J gene end by 0 bases; junction bases not matched to a gene: 2.

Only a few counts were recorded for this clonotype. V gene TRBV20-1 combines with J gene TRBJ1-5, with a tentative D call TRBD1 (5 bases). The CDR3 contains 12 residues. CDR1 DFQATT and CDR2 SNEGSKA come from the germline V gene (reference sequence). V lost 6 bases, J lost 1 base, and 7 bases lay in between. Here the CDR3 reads CSAWDSNQPQHF. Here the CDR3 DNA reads TGCAGTGCCTGGGACAGCAATCAGCCCCAGCATTTT.

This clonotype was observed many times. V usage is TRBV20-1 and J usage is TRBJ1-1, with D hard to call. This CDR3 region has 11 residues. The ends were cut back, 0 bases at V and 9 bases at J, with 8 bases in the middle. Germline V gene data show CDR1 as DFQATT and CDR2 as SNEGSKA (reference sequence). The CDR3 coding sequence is TGCAGTGCTAGAGAAGGGTTGAAAGCTTTCTTT. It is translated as CSAREGLKAFF.

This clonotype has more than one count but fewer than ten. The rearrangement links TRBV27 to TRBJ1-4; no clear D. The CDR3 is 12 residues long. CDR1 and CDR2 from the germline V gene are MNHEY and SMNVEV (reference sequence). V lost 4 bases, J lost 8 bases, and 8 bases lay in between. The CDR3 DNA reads TGTGCCAGCAGTTCCATTGGGGAAAAACTGTTTTTT. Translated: CASSSIGEKLFF.

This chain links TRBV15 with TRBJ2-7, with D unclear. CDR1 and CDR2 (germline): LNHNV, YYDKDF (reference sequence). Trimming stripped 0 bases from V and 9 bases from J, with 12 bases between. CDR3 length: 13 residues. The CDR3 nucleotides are TGTGCCACCAGCAGAGATAGAGGTGCGGTGCAGTACTTC. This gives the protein CATSRDRGAVQYF.

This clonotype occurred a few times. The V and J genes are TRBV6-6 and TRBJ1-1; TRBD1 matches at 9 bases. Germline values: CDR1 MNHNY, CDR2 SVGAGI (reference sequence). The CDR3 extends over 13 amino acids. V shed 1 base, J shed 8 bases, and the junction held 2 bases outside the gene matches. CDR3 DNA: TGTGCCAGCAGTTACTGGGACAGGGAAGAAGCTTTCTTT. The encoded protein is CASSYWDREEAFF.

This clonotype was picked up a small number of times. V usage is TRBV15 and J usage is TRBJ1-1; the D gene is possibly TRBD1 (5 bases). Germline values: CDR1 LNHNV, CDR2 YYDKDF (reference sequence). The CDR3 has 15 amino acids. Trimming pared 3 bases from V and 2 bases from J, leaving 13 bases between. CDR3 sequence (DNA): TGTGCCACCAGCAGGGCCGGGACGAAAAACACTGAAGCTTTCTTT. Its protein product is CATSRAGTKNTEAFF.

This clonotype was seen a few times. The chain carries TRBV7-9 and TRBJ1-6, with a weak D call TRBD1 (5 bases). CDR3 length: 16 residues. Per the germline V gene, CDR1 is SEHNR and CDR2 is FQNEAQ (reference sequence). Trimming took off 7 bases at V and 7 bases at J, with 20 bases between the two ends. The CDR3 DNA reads TGTGCCAGCACCCCTCAGGGTTTATTAAGCAATTCACCCCTCCACTTT. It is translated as CASTPQGLLSNSPLHF.

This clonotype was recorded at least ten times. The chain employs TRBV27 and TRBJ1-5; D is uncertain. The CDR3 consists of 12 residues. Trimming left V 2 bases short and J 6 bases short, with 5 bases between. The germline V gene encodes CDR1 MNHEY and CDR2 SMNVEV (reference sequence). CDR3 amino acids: CASSLAGQPQHF. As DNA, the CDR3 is TGTGCCAGCAGTTTAGCGGGTCAGCCCCAGCATTTT.

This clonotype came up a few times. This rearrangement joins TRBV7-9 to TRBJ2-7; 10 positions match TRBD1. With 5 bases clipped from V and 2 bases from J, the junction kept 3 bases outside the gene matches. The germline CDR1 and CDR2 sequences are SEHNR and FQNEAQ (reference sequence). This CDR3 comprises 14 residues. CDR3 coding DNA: TGTGCCAGCAGCCTGGGACAGGGGACCTACGAGCAGTACTTC. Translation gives CASSLGQGTYEQYF.

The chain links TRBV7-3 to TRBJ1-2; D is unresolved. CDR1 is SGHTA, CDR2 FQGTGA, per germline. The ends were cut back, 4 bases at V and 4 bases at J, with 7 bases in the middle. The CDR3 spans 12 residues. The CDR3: CASSSIGYGYTF. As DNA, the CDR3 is TGTGCCAGCAGCTCCATCGGCTATGGCTACACCTTC.